The 21 T cell receptor beta chains below were found in one sample sequenced in a study of cytomegalovirus exposure and HLA in healthy donors. The table came from immunoSEQ multiplex PCR; TCRdb's copy has only in-frame clones and leaves some out. The sample has some 130,000 clones, 70% to 85% seen once. Sequenced sample: PBMCs. These receptors were collected from a man aged 25 to 45 in good health and CMV-seropositive.

The chain employs TRBV9 and TRBJ2-2; no definite D call. Germline V lookup: CDR1 SGDLS, CDR2 YYNGEE. This CDR3 has 13 residues. The V and J ends lost 0 bases and 6 bases respectively, with 6 bases between them. CDR3 DNA: TGTGCCAGCAGCGTAGCCAGCGCCGGGGAGCTGTTTTTT. As protein: CASSVASAGELFF.

The V and J genes are TRBV27 and TRBJ1-4; TRBD1 matches 9 bases. Germline V gives CDR1 MNHEY, CDR2 SMNVEV (reference sequence). The ends lost 5 bases at V and 5 bases at J; junction bases unmatched: 6. This CDR3 region has 15 residues. CDR3 sequence reads: CASSLRQGGNEKLFF. CDR3 DNA sequence: TGTGCCAGCAGTCTTAGACAGGGGGGGAATGAAAAACTGTTTTTT.

The chain recombines TRBV4-2 with TRBJ2-1; 9 nucleotides agree with TRBD2. The CDR3 runs 17 residues. Germline V gene lookup returns CDR1 LGHNA and CDR2 YNFKEQ. V lost 0 bases, J lost 7 bases, and 10 bases stayed unmatched. The CDR3 coding sequence is TGTGCCAGCAGCCAAGAAGGTACAGGGCTAGCGGGGAATGAGCAGTTCTTC. The encoded protein is CASSQEGTGLAGNEQFF.

CDR3 sequence (DNA): TGTGCCAGCAGTGAAATTAGGGGTTTGGAGACCCAGTACTTC. Its translation is CASSEIRGLETQYF. The chain uses TRBV2 and TRBJ2-5; a weak D match, TRBD1 (5 bases). Trimming left V 2 bases short and J 5 bases short, with 12 bases between. Per the germline V gene, CDR1 is SNHLY and CDR2 is FYNNEI. The CDR3 has 14 amino acids.

The chain employs TRBV6-6 and TRBJ1-1; D gene ambiguous. Trimming stripped 7 bases from V and 4 bases from J, with 13 bases between. This CDR3 comprises 13 residues. Germline CDR1 is MNHNY and CDR2 is SVGAGI (reference sequence). The CDR3 coding sequence is TGTGCCAGCATCCCGGAGGTCTTCACTGAAGCTTTCTTT. It encodes CASIPEVFTEAFF.

The chain links TRBV29-1 to TRBJ2-5; 12 bases match TRBD1. Germline V gene lookup returns CDR1 SQVTM and CDR2 ANQGSEA. V trimming: 3 bases; J trimming: 6 bases; junction bases outside the gene matches: 5. The CDR3 is made up of 14 amino acids. Here the CDR3 reads CSVDGTGGSKTQYF. In DNA, the CDR3 is TGCAGCGTTGATGGGACAGGGGGCTCGAAGACCCAGTACTTC.

The CDR3 DNA sequence: TGCGCCAGCAGCTTGGAGCTAGCGGAAGAGACCCAGTACTTC. Translation gives CASSLELAEETQYF. The chain links TRBV5-1 to TRBJ2-5, with 7 bases aligning to TRBD2. This CDR3 has 14 amino acids. Losses at the gene ends were 0 bases for V and 3 bases for J; bases not matched to a gene: 2. The germline V gene encodes CDR1 SGHRS and CDR2 YFSETQ.

The chain uses TRBV7-2 and TRBJ1-5, with a weak D call TRBD1 (5 bases). Germline V gene sequence: CDR1 SGHTA, CDR2 FQGNSA. Between the trimmed V and J ends, which lost 1 base and 2 bases, there was a span of 9 bases. The CDR3 runs 15 residues. Here the CDR3 DNA reads TGTGCCAGCAGCTTAGTGGCGGGGGGCAATCAGCCCCAGCATTTT. Protein: CASSLVAGGNQPQHF.

The V gene is TRBV27, the J gene TRBJ1-5; 10 bases line up with TRBD1. CDR1 MNHEY and CDR2 SMNVEV come from the germline V gene (reference sequence). The CDR3 is 19 residues long. Trimming cost V 5 bases and J 1 base; bases outside gene matches: 14. CDR3: CASSLRGQGVGRSNQPQHF. CDR3 in DNA: TGTGCCAGCAGTCTGAGAGGACAGGGGGTGGGTAGGAGCAATCAGCCCCAGCATTTT.

This rearrangement joins TRBV7-2 to TRBJ2-3; D is unclear. Per the germline V gene, CDR1 is SGHTA and CDR2 is FQGNSA. The CDR3 is 14 amino acids. Trimming took off 2 bases at V and 5 bases at J, with 11 bases between the two ends. CDR3 nucleotide sequence: TGTGCCAGCAGCTTAAAATGGAGAGGAGATACGCAGTATTTT. Protein product: CASSLKWRGDTQYF.

This chain connects TRBV19 to TRBJ1-5, with a tentative D call TRBD1 (6 bases). The CDR3 sequence is 17 residues long. CDR1 is LNHDA and CDR2 is SQIVND in the germline V gene (reference sequence). V was cut by 7 bases and J by 4 bases, with 23 bases left in between. The CDR3 nucleotides are TGTGCCAGTACACGGTCCACCGGGACATCGGGGAATCAGCCCCAGCATTTT. Its translation is CASTRSTGTSGNQPQHF.

About this clone itself: This may be a read error, as it is one base from a much larger clone. Other DNA sequences in this sample translate to the same CDR3. This chain connects TRBV9 to TRBJ1-1; TRBD1 is a possible D gene (6 bases). CDR1 is SGDLS and CDR2 is YYNGEE in the germline V gene. This CDR3 has 15 residues. Trimming removed 4 bases at V and 0 bases at J, with 13 bases between. The CDR3 region is CASSPSTGMNTEAFF. The CDR3 DNA sequence: TGTGCCAGCAGCCCCTCGACAGGAATGAACACTGAAGCTTTCTTT.

The V and J genes are TRBV30 and TRBJ2-7, with 8 nucleotides matching TRBD2. V gave up 1 base and J gave up 7 bases; unmatched junction bases: 6. Per the germline V gene, CDR1 is GTSNPN and CDR2 is SVGIG (reference sequence). The CDR3 runs to 13 residues. The DNA for the CDR3 is TGTGCCTGGAGTGACAACCCGGGGGGGGAGCAGTACTTC. This codes for CAWSDNPGGEQYF.

This chain connects TRBV6-5 to TRBJ2-7, with TRBD2 as a possible D gene (5 bases). Germline V gene sequence: CDR1 MNHEY, CDR2 SVGAGI. Deletions cut 0 bases from V and 0 bases from J, with 6 bases between. The CDR3 runs to 14 residues. The CDR3 protein is CASSYSRVSYEQYF. In nucleotides, the CDR3 is TGTGCCAGCAGTTACTCGAGGGTCTCCTACGAGCAGTACTTC.

The rearrangement links TRBV6-5 to TRBJ2-7; the match to TRBD2 covers 14 bases. This CDR3 is 13 amino acids long. The germline V gene encodes CDR1 MNHEY and CDR2 SVGAGI. With 6 bases clipped from V and 7 bases from J, the junction kept 2 bases outside the gene matches. The DNA for the CDR3 is TGTGCCAGCAGGACTAGCGGGAGGGGAGAGCAGTACTTC. It translates to CASRTSGRGEQYF.

The gene calls are TRBV6-4 and TRBJ2-3; possible D gene TRBD2, 7 bases. CDR1 is MRHNA, CDR2 SNTAGT, per germline. Trimming removed 9 bases at V and 2 bases at J, with 21 bases between. CDR3 length: 16 amino acids. CDR3 nucleotides: TGTGCCAGTAAGCCGCCGGCGGGGGCCAACACAGATACGCAGTATTTT. Encoded protein: CASKPPAGANTDTQYF.

V usage is TRBV5-5 and J usage is TRBJ1-5; D is unresolved. The germline gives CDR1 SGHKS, CDR2 YYEKEE (reference sequence). This CDR3 region has 16 residues. The ends were cut back, 0 bases at V and 0 bases at J, with 10 bases in the middle. Here the CDR3 DNA reads TGTGCCAGCAGCTTGGGGGCAGACTATAGCAATCAGCCCCAGCATTTT. This gives the protein CASSLGADYSNQPQHF.

The chain carries TRBV5-1 and TRBJ2-5; D is undetermined. V was pared by 5 bases and J by 0 bases, with 8 bases between. Germline CDR1 and CDR2: SGHRS and YFSETQ. This CDR3 has 13 residues. The CDR3 reads CASRRRDQETQYF. The CDR3 DNA reads as TGCGCCAGCAGAAGACGGGACCAAGAGACCCAGTACTTC.

V usage is TRBV7-2 and J usage is TRBJ1-1, with D maybe TRBD1 (6 bases). Trimming cost V 7 bases and J 1 base, with 13 bases left between them. Germline V lookup: CDR1 SGHTA, CDR2 FQGNSA. This CDR3 contains 14 residues. Here the CDR3 DNA reads TGTGCCAGCAAAAACAGGGAGGGGAACACTGAAGCTTTCTTT. Amino acids: CASKNREGNTEAFF. The full variable domain, with the rest looked up from reference TRBV7-2 and TRBJ1-1, is GAGVSQSPSNKVTEKGKDVELRCDPISGHTALYWYRQSLGQGLEFLIYFQGNSAPDKSGLPSDRFSAERTGGSVSTLTIQRTQQEDSAVYLCASKNREGNTEAFFGQGTRLTVV.

This clone was detected only once. The chain uses TRBV7-8 and TRBJ2-7; 9 nucleotides agree with TRBD1. J was trimmed by 2 bases and V by 5 bases; bases with no gene match: 25. Looked up from germline, CDR1 is SGHVS and CDR2 is FQNEAQ. The length of the CDR3 is 21 residues. DNA for the CDR3: TGTGCCAGCAGCCTTGCAACGGGCGGGACAGGGATACACAAAATCACCTACGAGCAGTACTTC. It specifies CASSLATGGTGIHKITYEQYF.

The V call is TRBV2, the J call TRBJ2-3; 7 bases align to TRBD1. CDR3 size: 13 residues. Germline CDR1 and CDR2: SNHLY and FYNNEI. Unmatched junction bases numbered 4, after V lost 8 bases and J lost 2 bases. The CDR3 region has the DNA TGTGCCAGCGGGACAGCCTTCACAGATACGCAGTATTTT. Its protein product is CASGTAFTDTQYF.